The 2 T cell receptor beta chains given below trace back to one sample, sequenced in a study of shared clonotypes between healthy human individuals. Sequencing used immunoSEQ multiplex PCR; TCRdb keeps in-frame clones, though not all of them. The data contain hundreds of thousands of clones, approximately 80% of them singletons. The sequenced sample was PBMCs. The receptors originated from a woman in her thirties or forties in good health. Some clones in this sample may be carry-over from other donors' samples.

V gene TRBV4-1 combines with J gene TRBJ1-1; no reliable D call. CDR3 length equals 15 residues. Germline CDR1 and CDR2: MGHRA and YSYEKL. V gave up 4 bases and J gave up 5 bases, with 17 bases separating them. The CDR3 loop reads CASSLGTQTETEAFF. In nucleotides, the CDR3 is TGCGCCAGCAGCCTCGGCACCCAAACGGAGACTGAAGCTTTCTTT.

V is TRBV28 and J is TRBJ1-5, with unresolved D. The germline V and J ends were trimmed by 6 bases and 4 bases, with 13 bases remaining between them. The germline CDR1 and CDR2 sequences are MDHEN and SYDVKM. The CDR3 is 14 residues long. The CDR3 loop reads CASRRRVINQPQHF. In DNA, the CDR3 is TGTGCCAGCAGAAGGCGTGTGATTAATCAGCCCCAGCATTTT.